This T cell receptor (beta chain) was identified during a study of shared clonotypes between healthy human individuals (dated by TCRdb to 2018 to 2020). General notes on the study: The cohort included a few men and a couple of women between 18 and 49 years of age. For each donor, CD4 naive and CD4 memory were each given three plates, CD8 naive was given two plates, and CD8 memory was given one plate. To increase sequencing depth and limit assay-specific biases, TCR repertoire library preparation and sequencing were carried out by different laboratories using diverse techniques. To estimate repertoire size and how much clonotypes are shared between individuals, the study performed deep sequencing of blood TCR repertoires from a handful of healthy adults. Each donor's leukapheresis produced roughly between roughly 0.85 and 9.5 billion PBMCs.

The donors were healthy, HIV-negative adults who had no recently reported acute infections or vaccinations. All donors were Caucasian adults living in Nashville, Tennessee, USA. Magnetic negative selection was used to enrich CD4+ T cells, after which naive cells were positively selected on CD45RA and the negative fraction became the memory subset. Blood was obtained by leukapheresis, after which PBMCs were separated by Ficoll-Histopaque density gradient centrifugation and cryopreserved in liquid nitrogen vapor phase. Analytical flow cytometry was used to check the purity and quantity of every magnetically sorted T cell population. Genomic DNA was isolated from every sorted fraction and measured by UV absorbance on a Nanodrop 2000c. In regard to this clone: This clone's antigen is unknown. Per-base qualities were not stored, and no clone one base away is much larger. The same CDR3 also results from other DNA sequences found in this sample.

TCR CDR3 regions were amplified from genomic DNA by multiplex PCR using the deep immunoSEQ assay. For each cell subset, the extracted genomic DNA was distributed evenly across all wells of several immunoSEQ 96-well plates, and each plate served as one replicate. For sorted subsets, approximately 210 ng genomic DNA, equal to 30,000 or so T cell genomes, was loaded into each replicate PCR. Purified libraries were quantified with a Qubit 3.0 fluorometer, sized on a Bioanalyzer 2100, and re-quantified with the KAPA Library Quantification kit. Every immunoSEQ 96-well plate was sequenced on a dedicated single-read 150-cycle Illumina NextSeq 550 flow cell. On the study's bioinformatics: Because only junctional sequences without quality scores were contained in the immunoSEQ output, filtering matching that applied to full-length reads could not be performed. Sequences were annotated with PyIR, a Python wrapper for IgBLAST v1.9, using IMGT germline references to assign V/J genes and CDR3. Any read was removed if the V/J assignment was weak (E-value above 1e-6), the CDR3 was missing, or the read contained stop codons, out-of-frame junctions, or ambiguous translated residues. V3J clonotypes were defined by identical inferred V gene, J gene, and CDR3 amino acid sequence. The percentage overlap between two repertoires was calculated by dividing the number of shared unique clonotypes by the size of the smaller repertoire. Repertoire richness was assessed with RTK rarefaction, the Chao1 estimator, and Recon v2.1 estimates of unobserved clonotypes. Generation probabilities were computed with OLGA for all TCRbeta clonotypes obtained by the gDNA method from several donors. This immuneACCESS table, as held by TCRdb, lists in-frame sequences with V and J called but not all clones. Of the missing ones, under half trace to an unresolved V gene in checked studies; the others have no known cause. The V and J calls and clone size were taken over from that table, and D and trimming were inferred from the DNA. Recorded for this sample are 950,000 to 1,100,000 clones; approximately 80% of them occurred a single time. The top ten constitute 0.61% of the sample.

CDR1 MDHEN and CDR2 SYDVKM are derived from the germline V gene. V loses 5 bases, J loses 8 bases, and the germline ends lie 6 bases apart. The CDR3 contains 11 residues, cysteine and phenylalanine counted. The kept DNA is CDR3 alone, 33 bases in frame from the first base. Paper-wide results and their limitations: Across several donors, around 5.4% of naive CD4, roughly 3.5% of naive CD8, around 2.5% of memory CD4, and about 0.4% of memory CD8 clonotypes were shared. Larger estimated clonotype richness was generally found for naive subsets than for memory subsets. Compared with non-shared clonotypes, the clonotypes found in all four sorted-subset donors had higher generation probabilities. The genetic and exposure-history diversity represented was limited by the small number of donors. Pairwise subsampling indicated that sequencing depth was expected to affect the degree of clonotype sharing among donors. Only blood was sampled, and tissue TCR repertoires likely differ from those in blood. Incomplete sequencing was indicated by rarefaction of sorted-subset datasets, despite the large sequencing depth.

The TCR sequence derives from a man in his late teens or twenties in good health. Some clones in this sample may be carry-over from other donors' samples. The rearrangement combines TRBV28 with TRBJ1-4, with no confident D gene call. The specimen sequenced was memory CD4+ T cells from PBMCs. Reading the label with the study, this specimen's cell subset or site is: CD45RA-negative fraction. The DNA is TGTGCCAGCAGTAGGAGGGAAAAACTGTTTTTT. The encoded protein is CASSRREKLFF.